These 9 T cell receptor beta chains were all obtained from the same sample, sequenced in a study of T cells in narcolepsy. TCRdb's copy holds only in-frame clones and misses some; the assay was immunoSEQ multiplex PCR. The sample holds around 17,000 clones, roughly two thirds seen once. The sequencing sample was made of CD45RA- memory CD8+ T cells from PBMCs. Receptors originate from a human donor with narcolepsy.

This rearrangement joins TRBV5-8 to TRBJ2-7, with D perhaps TRBD1 or TRBD2 (5 bases each). The CDR3 sequence is 14 residues long. Germline V gene data show CDR1 as SGHTS and CDR2 as YDEGEE. V dropped 2 bases and J dropped 6 bases, with 15 bases sitting between them. The CDR3 is CASSFQSGTGEQYF. CDR3 coding DNA: TGTGCCAGCAGCTTTCAATCAGGGACGGGCGAGCAGTACTTC.

This clone showed up just once. This rearrangement joins TRBV6-1 to TRBJ2-2; perhaps TRBD2 as D (5 bases). Trimming removed 1 base at V and 1 base at J, with 13 bases between. The CDR3 consists of 17 residues. The germline V gene has CDR1 MNHNS and CDR2 SASEGT. The CDR3 sequence is CASSEEDFEGNTGELFF. The CDR3 coding sequence is TGTGCCAGCAGTGAAGAAGACTTTGAGGGGAACACCGGGGAGCTGTTTTTT.

The chain recombines TRBV11-2 with TRBJ2-1; weak D call: TRBD2 (6 bases). CDR3 length: 14 residues. Trimming left V 4 bases short and J 7 bases short, with 14 bases between. Germline V gene lookup returns CDR1 SGHAT and CDR2 FQNNGV. CDR3 in DNA: TGTGCCAGCAGCTGGGGACGTGGAGGGAATGAGCAGTTCTTC. Translation gives CASSWGRGGNEQFF. Full variable domain (remainder filled in from reference TRBV11-2 and TRBJ2-1): EAGVAQSPRYKIIEKRQSVAFWCNPISGHATLYWYQQILGQGPKLLIQFQNNGVVDDSQLPKDRFSAERLKGVDSTLKIQPAKLEDSAVYLCASSWGRGGNEQFFGPGTRLTVL.

The chain combines TRBV19 with TRBJ1-6, with D possibly matching TRBD1 (6 bases). V lost 4 bases and J lost 8, with 9 bases in between. The CDR3 loop spans 13 amino acids. Germline CDR1 reads LNHDA; CDR2 reads SQIVND (reference sequence). The CDR3 DNA follows: TGTGCCAGTAGTAACAGGGAATATTCACCCCTCCACTTT. Translation gives CASSNREYSPLHF.

The CDR3: CASSLIIGSPNSPLHF. The CDR3 nucleotides read TGTGCCAGCAGCTTAATTATCGGCAGTCCTAATTCACCCCTCCACTTT. The chain links TRBV7-6 to TRBJ1-6; no definite D call. Germline CDR1 is SGHVS and CDR2 is FNYEAQ. The CDR3 loop spans 16 amino acids. V was clipped by 2 bases and J by 6 bases, with 14 bases between them.

The chain is built from TRBV27 and TRBJ2-1, with 9 bases identical to TRBD1. J was trimmed by 7 bases and V by 3 bases; bases with no gene match: 7. CDR3 length: 15 residues. CDR1 and CDR2 from the germline V gene are MNHEY and SMNVEV (reference sequence). The DNA for the CDR3 is TGTGCCAGCAGTTTGACAGGGGGTTTGGGTAATGAGCAGTTCTTC. Amino acids: CASSLTGGLGNEQFF.

This chain joins TRBV9 and TRBJ2-1; D remains unclear. Trimming left V 5 bases short and J 4 bases short, with 19 bases between. Germline CDR1 and CDR2: SGDLS and YYNGEE. The length of the CDR3 is 16 residues. DNA for the CDR3: TGTGCCAGCAGTGCCGGGCCTACAGCGATATACAATGAGCAGTTCTTC. Protein: CASSAGPTAIYNEQFF.

The chain is built from TRBV7-9 and TRBJ2-3; 10 positions agree with TRBD2. CDR1 SEHNR and CDR2 FQNEAQ come from the germline V gene (reference sequence). CDR3 length: 14 residues. After removal of 5 bases from V and 3 bases from J, the junction contained 2 bases not matched to a gene. The CDR3 nucleotides are TGTGCCAGCAGCAGGACTAGCGGTACAGATACGCAGTATTTT. As protein: CASSRTSGTDTQYF.

In nucleotides, the CDR3 is TGTGCCAGTAGTATAGCCCTGGGGAGGCACAATGAGCAGTTCTTC. It translates to CASSIALGRHNEQFF. This chain connects TRBV19 to TRBJ2-1, with D maybe TRBD2 (6 bases). Germline CDR1 is LNHDA and CDR2 is SQIVND (reference sequence). Between the trimmed V and J ends, which lost 1 base and 5 bases, there was a span of 12 bases. The CDR3 covers 15 residues. The full variable domain, its missing parts supplied by reference TRBV19 and TRBJ2-1, is DGGITQSPKYLFRKEGQNVTLSCEQNLNHDAMYWYRQDPGQGLRLIYYSQIVNDFQKGDIAEGYSVSREKKESFPLTVTSAQKNPTAFYLCASSIALGRHNEQFFGPGTRLTVL.